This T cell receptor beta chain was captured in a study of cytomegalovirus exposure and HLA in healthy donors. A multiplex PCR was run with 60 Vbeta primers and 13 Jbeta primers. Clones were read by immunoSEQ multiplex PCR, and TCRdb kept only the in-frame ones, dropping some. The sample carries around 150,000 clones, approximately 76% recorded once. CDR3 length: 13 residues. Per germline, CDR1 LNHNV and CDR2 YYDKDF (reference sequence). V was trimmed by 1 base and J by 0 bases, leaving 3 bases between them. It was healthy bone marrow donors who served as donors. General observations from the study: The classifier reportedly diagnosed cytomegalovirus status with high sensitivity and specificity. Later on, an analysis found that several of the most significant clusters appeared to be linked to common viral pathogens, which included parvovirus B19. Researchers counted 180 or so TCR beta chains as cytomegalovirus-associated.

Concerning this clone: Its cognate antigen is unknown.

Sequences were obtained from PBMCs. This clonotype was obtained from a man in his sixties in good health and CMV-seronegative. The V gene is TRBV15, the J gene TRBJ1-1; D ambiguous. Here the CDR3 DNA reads TGTGCCACCAGCAGAGTATTGAACACTGAAGCTTTCTTT. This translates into CATSRVLNTEAFF.